The clone carrying this T cell receptor beta chain has just one count. The CDR3 has 13 amino acids. V gave up 3 bases and J gave up 5 bases, with 8 bases separating them. The V gene's germline CDR1 is SGHRS and CDR2 YFSETQ. This specimen belongs to a study of blood T cell repertoires in COVID-19. At the level of the study: Acute and convalescent COVID-19 samples came from the United States, Italy and Spain.

In the study's own analysis: How many nucleated cells were present was estimated from reference gene primer amplification. This table comes from immunoSEQ multiplex PCR, and its TCRdb copy is limited to in-frame clones, with some not included. V and J calls and clone size are given by that table; D and trimming were obtained from the DNA. The sample has roughly 250,000 clones; approximately 83% are singletons. The sequenced sample consisted of peripheral blood. The source of this sequence is a woman aged 80 or older with acute or convalescent COVID-19. The chain joins TRBV5-1 to TRBJ1-4; the D is unclear. The DNA of the CDR3 is TGCGCCAGCAGCTCGGGAGTCAATGAAAAACTGTTTTTT. Translating it yields CASSSGVNEKLFF.